This T cell receptor (beta chain) was recovered during a study of T cells in women clearing cervical HPV infection. The germline V gene has CDR1 LGHNA and CDR2 YNFKEQ. The CDR3 totals 14 residues. As for this clone: Germline is not matched at one junction end, which may reflect a read error. The CDR3 goes on 3 residues after the read ends, and that part is filled in from the germline J gene.

Sequencing was performed with immunoSEQ multiplex PCR; in TCRdb, only in-frame clones are kept and a portion is missing. The sample includes about 39,000 clones. The receptor was derived from a woman between 18 and 70 years old with a cervical HPV16 infection that either progressed to CIN3+ or cleared (not recorded which). Sequencing was done on a sample of blood buffy coat. The V and J genes are TRBV4-2 and TRBJ2-3; D remains ambiguous. The CDR3 DNA, read in part, is TGCGCCAGCAGCCAAGATTCGAGCACAGATACG. It encodes CASSQDSSTDT. The whole CDR3 is CASSQDSSTDTQYF.